This T cell receptor (beta chain) originates from a study of tumor-infiltrating lymphocytes in primary liver carcinoma. DNA and RNA were both co-extracted from 20-30 mg of bulk tissue that had not been sorted. Sampling of every tumor involved five separate regions. These included the tumor centre. Tumor samples uniformly had over 85% viable tumor cells. The germline V gene encodes CDR1 SQVTM and CDR2 ANQGSEA. The CDR3 totals 12 residues. Starting material of around 490 ng total RNA yielded TCR beta cDNA via a constant-region primer. What produced the TCR beta libraries was three nested multiplex PCR rounds using slightly modified ARM-PCR. Each of the first two PCR rounds ran nine to ten cycles with TRBV1-TRBV30 forward and C-beta reverse primers. MiXCR, run by TCRdb on the multiplex PCR reads, gives a single entry per CDR3 protein. Here the sample spans 55,000 to 65,000 distinct CDR3 sequences, just over 70% being singletons.

Study-level findings and limits: Only about 7.5-24% of top clones were detected in all five tumor regions. Compared with blood, tumor repertoires held significantly more in their top 250 clones.

Concerning this clonotype: Its antigen remains unidentified. One end of the junction is discordant with germline, which a read error may explain.

The receptor was derived from a man aged 35 to 55 with primary liver carcinoma and hepatitis B virus infection. The sequencing input was liver tumor tissue from sampling region 2. Specified subset: tumor region T2, inferior pole. The V and J genes are TRBV29-1 and TRBJ2-5; 7 bases match TRBD1. Here the CDR3 DNA reads TGCAGCGTGGATACAGGGGATGAGACCCAGCACTTC. This translates into CSVDTGDETQHF.